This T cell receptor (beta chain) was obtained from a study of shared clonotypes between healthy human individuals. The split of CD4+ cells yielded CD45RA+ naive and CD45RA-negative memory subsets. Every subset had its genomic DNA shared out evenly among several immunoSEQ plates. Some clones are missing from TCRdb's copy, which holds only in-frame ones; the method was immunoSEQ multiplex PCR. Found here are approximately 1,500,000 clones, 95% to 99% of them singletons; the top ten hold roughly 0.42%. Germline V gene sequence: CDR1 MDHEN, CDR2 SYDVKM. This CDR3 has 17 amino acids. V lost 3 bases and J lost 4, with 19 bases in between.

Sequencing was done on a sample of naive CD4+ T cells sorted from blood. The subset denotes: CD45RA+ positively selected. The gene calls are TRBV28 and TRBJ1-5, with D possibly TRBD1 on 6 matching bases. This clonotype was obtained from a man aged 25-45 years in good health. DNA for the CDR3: TGTGCCAGCAGTTTCCGGTTCGGGGGGGGCGGTAATCAGCCCCAGCATTTT. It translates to CASSFRFGGGGNQPQHF.